The text below deals with one T cell receptor beta chain. One end of the junction fails to match germline, which may point to a read error. In the authors' workflow: Scientists estimated how many nucleated cells there were by amplifying reference gene primers. Sequencing used immunoSEQ multiplex PCR; TCRdb keeps in-frame clones, though not all of them. V, J and clone size reflect that table, while D and trimming were determined from the DNA. The sample includes roughly 130,000 clones, about 90% of them seen just once. The V gene's germline CDR1 is SSHAT and CDR2 FNYEAQ (reference sequence). The CDR3 is made up of 14 amino acids. This sample stems from a study of blood T cell repertoires in COVID-19. Background on the study: Samples taken during acute and convalescent COVID-19 were collected in the United States, Italy and Spain. T cells, B-cell-depleted T cells, or PBMCs supplied cDNA or gDNA.

Material: peripheral blood. This sequence joins TRBV7-7 and TRBJ2-1; D not certain. This TCR was recovered from a woman aged 55 to 70 with acute or convalescent COVID-19. CDR3 sequence (DNA): TGTGCTAGCAGCTTATTTAGTGATGTGAATGAGCAGTTCTTC. Translating gives CASSLFSDVNEQFF.